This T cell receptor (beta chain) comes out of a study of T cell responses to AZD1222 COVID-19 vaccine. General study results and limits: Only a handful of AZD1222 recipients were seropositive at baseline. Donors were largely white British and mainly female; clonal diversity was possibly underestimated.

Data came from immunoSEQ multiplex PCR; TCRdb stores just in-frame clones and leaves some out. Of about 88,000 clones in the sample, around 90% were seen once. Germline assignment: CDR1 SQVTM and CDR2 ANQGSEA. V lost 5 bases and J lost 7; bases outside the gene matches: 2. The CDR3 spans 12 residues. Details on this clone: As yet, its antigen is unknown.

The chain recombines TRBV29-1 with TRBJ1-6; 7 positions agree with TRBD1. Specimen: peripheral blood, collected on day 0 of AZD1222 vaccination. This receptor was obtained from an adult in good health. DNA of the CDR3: TGCAGCGTTCTGACAGGGAATTCACCCCTCCACTTT. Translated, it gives CSVLTGNSPLHF.